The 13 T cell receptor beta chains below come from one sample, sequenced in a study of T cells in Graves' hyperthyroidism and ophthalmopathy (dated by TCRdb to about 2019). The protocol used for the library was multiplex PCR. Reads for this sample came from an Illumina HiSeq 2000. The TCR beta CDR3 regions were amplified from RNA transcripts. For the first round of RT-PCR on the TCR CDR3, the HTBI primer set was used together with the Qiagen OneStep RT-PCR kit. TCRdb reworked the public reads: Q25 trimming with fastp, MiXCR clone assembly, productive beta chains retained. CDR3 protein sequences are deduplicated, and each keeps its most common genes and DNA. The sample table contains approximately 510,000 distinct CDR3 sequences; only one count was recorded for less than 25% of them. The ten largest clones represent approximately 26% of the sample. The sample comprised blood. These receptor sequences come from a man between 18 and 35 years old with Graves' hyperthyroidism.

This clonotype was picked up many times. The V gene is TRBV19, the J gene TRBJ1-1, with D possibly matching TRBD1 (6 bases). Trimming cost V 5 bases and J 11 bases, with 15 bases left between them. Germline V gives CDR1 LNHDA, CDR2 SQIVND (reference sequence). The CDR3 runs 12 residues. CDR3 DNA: TGTGCCAGTAGTCCACAGGGCCCTCACGCTTTCTTT. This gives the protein CASSPQGPHAFF.

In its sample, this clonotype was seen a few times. CDR3 loop: CASRPFVSGAYGYTF. Here the CDR3 DNA reads TGTGCCAGCAGGCCGTTTGTTTCAGGGGCCTATGGCTACACCTTC. This chain uses TRBV6-1 with TRBJ1-2; possible D gene TRBD1, 6 bases. Trimming stripped 6 bases from V and 4 bases from J, with 18 bases between. The V gene's germline CDR1 is MNHNS and CDR2 SASEGT. The CDR3 is 15 amino acids.

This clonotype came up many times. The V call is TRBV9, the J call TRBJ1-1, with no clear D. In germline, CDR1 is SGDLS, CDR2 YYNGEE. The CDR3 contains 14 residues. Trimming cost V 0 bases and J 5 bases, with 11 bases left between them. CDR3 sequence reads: CASSVGPSGTEAFF. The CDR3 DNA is TGTGCCAGCAGCGTAGGGCCTTCGGGGACTGAAGCTTTCTTT.

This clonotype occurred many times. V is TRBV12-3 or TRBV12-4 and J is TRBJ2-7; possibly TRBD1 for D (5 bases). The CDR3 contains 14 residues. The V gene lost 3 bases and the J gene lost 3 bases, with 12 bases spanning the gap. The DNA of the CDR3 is TGTGCCAGCAGTTTGGTTCAGGGCTTCTACGAGCAGTACTTC. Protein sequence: CASSLVQGFYEQYF.

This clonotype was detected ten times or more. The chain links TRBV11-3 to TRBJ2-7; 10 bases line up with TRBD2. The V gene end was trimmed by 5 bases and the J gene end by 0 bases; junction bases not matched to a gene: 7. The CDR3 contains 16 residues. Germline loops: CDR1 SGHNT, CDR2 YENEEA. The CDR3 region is CASSPWGTSDSYEQYF. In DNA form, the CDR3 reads TGTGCCAGCAGCCCCTGGGGGACTAGCGACTCCTACGAGCAGTACTTC.

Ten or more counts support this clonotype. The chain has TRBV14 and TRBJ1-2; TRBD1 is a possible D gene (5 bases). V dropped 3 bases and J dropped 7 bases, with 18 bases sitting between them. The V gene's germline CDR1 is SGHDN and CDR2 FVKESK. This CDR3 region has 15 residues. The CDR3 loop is CASSHRPGRILGYTF. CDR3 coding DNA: TGTGCCAGCAGCCATCGGCCGGGACGAATACTTGGCTACACCTTC.

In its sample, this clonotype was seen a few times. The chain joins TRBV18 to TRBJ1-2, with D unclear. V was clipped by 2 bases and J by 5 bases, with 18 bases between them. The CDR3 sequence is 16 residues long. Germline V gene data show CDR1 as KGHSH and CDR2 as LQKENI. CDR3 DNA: TGTGCCAGCTCACCAACGGGTTTGCCCCCCCTATATGGCTACACCTTC. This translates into CASSPTGLPPLYGYTF.

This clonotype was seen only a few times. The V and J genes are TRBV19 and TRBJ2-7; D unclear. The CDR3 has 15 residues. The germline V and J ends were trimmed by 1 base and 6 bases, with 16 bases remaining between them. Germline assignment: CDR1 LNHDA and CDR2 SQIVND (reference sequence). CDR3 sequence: CASSIAGRLLTEQYF. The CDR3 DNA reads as TGTGCCAGTAGTATAGCCGGCAGATTGCTTACCGAGCAGTACTTC.

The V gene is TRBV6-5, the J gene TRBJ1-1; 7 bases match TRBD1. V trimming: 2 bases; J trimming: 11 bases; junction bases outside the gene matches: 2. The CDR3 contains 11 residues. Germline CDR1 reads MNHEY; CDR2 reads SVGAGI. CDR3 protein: CASSYGQEAFF. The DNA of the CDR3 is TGTGCCAGCAGTTACGGACAGGAGGCTTTCTTT.

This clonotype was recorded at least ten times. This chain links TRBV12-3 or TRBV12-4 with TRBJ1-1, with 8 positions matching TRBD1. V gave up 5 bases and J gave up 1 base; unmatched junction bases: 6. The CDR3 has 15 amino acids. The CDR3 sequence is CASSGQGAQNTEAFF. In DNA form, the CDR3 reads TGTGCCAGCAGTGGGCAGGGGGCCCAGAACACTGAAGCTTTCTTT.

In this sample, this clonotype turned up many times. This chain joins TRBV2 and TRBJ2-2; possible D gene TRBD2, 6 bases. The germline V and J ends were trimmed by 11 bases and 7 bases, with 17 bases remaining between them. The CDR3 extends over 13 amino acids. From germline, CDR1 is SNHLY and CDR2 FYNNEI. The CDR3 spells CAWRRGGVGELFF. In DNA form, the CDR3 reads TGTGCCTGGCGGAGGGGAGGAGTCGGGGAGCTGTTTTTT. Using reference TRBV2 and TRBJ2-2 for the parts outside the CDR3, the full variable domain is EPEVTQTPSHQVTQMGQEVILRCVPISNHLYFYWYRQILGQKVEFLVSFYNNEISEKSEIFDDQFSVERPDGSNFTLKIRSTKLEDSAMYFCAWRRGGVGELFFGEGSRLTVL.

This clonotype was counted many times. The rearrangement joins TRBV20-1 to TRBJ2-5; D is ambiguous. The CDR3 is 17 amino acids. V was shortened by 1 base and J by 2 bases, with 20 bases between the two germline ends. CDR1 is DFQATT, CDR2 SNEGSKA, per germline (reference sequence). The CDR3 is CSARGNGVRVLQETQYF. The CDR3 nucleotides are TGCAGTGCTAGAGGAAACGGAGTACGGGTACTTCAAGAGACCCAGTACTTC.

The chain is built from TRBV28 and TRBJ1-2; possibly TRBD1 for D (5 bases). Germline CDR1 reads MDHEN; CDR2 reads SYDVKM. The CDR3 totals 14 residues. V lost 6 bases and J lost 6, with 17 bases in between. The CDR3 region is CASSPTVLGHGYTF. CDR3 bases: TGTGCCAGCAGCCCGACAGTTCTCGGTCATGGCTACACCTTC.